These 32 T cell receptor beta chains were sequenced from one sample in a study of early T cells in non-severe SARS-CoV-2 infection. TCRdb independently ran MiXCR on the 5' RACE reads; one entry per CDR3 protein. The sample has 25,000 to 30,000 distinct CDR3 sequences; 4.5% to 6% are singletons. The sample taken for sequencing was whole blood. Receptors were obtained from an adult who was a healthcare worker with PCR-confirmed SARS-CoV-2 infection or an uninfected control (not recorded which).

The table lists this clonotype with many counts. The chain is built from TRBV4-3 and TRBJ2-3; a possible D gene is TRBD2 (5 bases). CDR1 is LGHNA, CDR2 YSLEER, per germline. The CDR3 runs 14 residues. V shed 4 bases and J shed 6 bases, with 14 bases lying between them. The CDR3 sequence: CASSLGLGPDTQYF. The CDR3 region has the DNA TGCGCCAGCAGCCTCGGACTGGGTCCCGATACGCAGTATTTT.

Many counts were recorded for this clonotype. V and J are TRBV7-6 and TRBJ2-3; 7 nucleotides align to TRBD1. CDR3 size: 16 residues. Per the germline V gene, CDR1 is SGHVS and CDR2 is FNYEAQ. V lost 5 bases and J lost 0; bases outside the gene matches: 8. In nucleotides, the CDR3 is TGTGCCAGCAGCCCAAGGACAGGCGTAAGCACAGATACGCAGTATTTT. Protein sequence: CASSPRTGVSTDTQYF.

This clonotype was recorded at least ten times. V gene TRBV10-3 combines with J gene TRBJ2-1; TRBD2 agrees at 12 bases. The CDR3 totals 24 residues. Per the germline V gene, CDR1 is ENHRY and CDR2 is SYGVKD. V lost 6 bases to trimming and J lost 2 bases; unmatched junction nucleotides: 29. CDR3 in DNA: TGTGCCATCAGACCCCATGGGGGGACTAGCGGGCTAGGGACCAAAACAAAAACCTACAATGAGCAGTTCTTC. Its translation is CAIRPHGGTSGLGTKTKTYNEQFF.

This clonotype turned up a few times. This chain joins TRBV18 and TRBJ2-4, with D perhaps TRBD1 (5 bases). The germline V and J ends were trimmed by 0 bases and 9 bases, with 15 bases remaining between them. This CDR3 has 15 residues. Germline lookup yields CDR1 KGHSH and CDR2 LQKENI. CDR3 in DNA: TGTGCCAGCTCACCACCTTTTGACAGCAAGGGCATTCAGTACTTC. It encodes CASSPPFDSKGIQYF.

This clonotype was detected ten times or more. The rearrangement uses TRBV20-1 and TRBJ1-5, with D unresolved. The CDR3 has 13 amino acids. V was clipped by 3 bases and J by 0 bases, with 6 bases between them. The germline V gene encodes CDR1 DFQATT and CDR2 SNEGSKA (reference sequence). This chain's CDR3 is CSARGNSNQPQHF. In DNA form, the CDR3 reads TGCAGTGCTAGGGGCAATAGCAATCAGCCCCAGCATTTT.

In its sample, this clonotype was seen many times. The gene calls are TRBV6-5 and TRBJ2-3; 9 positions agree with TRBD2. Germline V CDR1 and CDR2: MNHEY, SVGAGI. This CDR3 is 17 amino acids long. Unmatched junction bases numbered 7, after V lost 0 bases and J lost 3 bases. CDR3 coding DNA: TGTGCCAGCAGTTACTCGACTGCGGGAGGGCCGACAGATACGCAGTATTTT. This codes for CASSYSTAGGPTDTQYF.

This clonotype turned up a few times. The chain joins TRBV28 to TRBJ2-5, with TRBD2 matching over 14 bases. Germline CDR1 reads MDHEN; CDR2 reads SYDVKM. This CDR3 contains 15 residues. Losses at the gene ends were 4 bases for V and 4 bases for J; bases not matched to a gene: 2. The CDR3 region is CASSSGLAGAETQYF. CDR3 nucleotide sequence: TGTGCCAGCAGTTCGGGACTAGCGGGAGCAGAGACCCAGTACTTC.

There are many counts of this clonotype. This chain uses TRBV13 with TRBJ1-5; D not resolved. The germline V and J ends were trimmed by 0 bases and 5 bases, with 5 bases remaining between them. Germline CDR1 reads PRHDT; CDR2 reads FYEKMQ (reference sequence). This CDR3 has 13 residues. Here the CDR3 reads CASSLGLDQPQHF. CDR3 nucleotides: TGTGCCAGCAGCTTAGGCCTGGATCAGCCCCAGCATTTT.

The sample holds a few counts of this clonotype. This chain joins TRBV7-8 and TRBJ2-6; D gene unclear. Trimming pared 1 base from V and 3 bases from J, leaving 16 bases between. Germline CDR1 is SGHVS and CDR2 is FQNEAQ. The length of the CDR3 is 18 residues. CDR3 residues: CASSLVGGLGYGANVLTF. In DNA form, the CDR3 reads TGTGCCAGCAGCTTAGTAGGTGGGCTAGGCTATGGGGCCAACGTCCTGACTTTC.

The sample holds many counts of this clonotype. This chain links TRBV5-1 with TRBJ2-7; 7 positions match TRBD1. The CDR3 sequence is 17 residues long. The germline gives CDR1 SGHRS, CDR2 YFSETQ. The V segment lost 3 bases and the J segment 5 bases; nucleotides outside the gene matches: 17. The CDR3: CASSSLRQGKMRDEQYF. DNA of the CDR3: TGCGCCAGCAGCTCCCTCCGACAGGGAAAGATGCGGGACGAGCAGTACTTC.

The chain employs TRBV7-9 and TRBJ2-1; TRBD2 matches 12 bases. Germline trimming cut 6 bases from V and 0 bases from J; bases unmatched to any gene: 15. The CDR3 runs 20 residues. The germline V gene encodes CDR1 SEHNR and CDR2 FQNEAQ (reference sequence). CDR3 residues: CASRRNEGLAGTGSYNEQFF. Written as DNA, the CDR3 is TGTGCCAGCAGACGAAACGAAGGACTAGCGGGGACCGGCTCCTACAATGAGCAGTTCTTC.

This rearrangement joins TRBV6-5 to TRBJ2-3; TRBD1 might be the D (5 bases). The CDR3 has 14 residues. CDR1 is MNHEY, CDR2 SVGAGI, per germline. V shed 8 bases and J shed 2 bases, with 14 bases lying between them. Here the CDR3 reads CASSGSGPTDTQYF. Written as DNA, the CDR3 is TGTGCCAGCTCAGGGTCAGGACCCACAGATACGCAGTATTTT.

The V gene is TRBV4-3, the J gene TRBJ2-1, with D tentatively TRBD2 (6 bases). V was cut by 0 bases and J by 4 bases, with 19 bases left in between. The CDR3 has 18 amino acids. From germline, CDR1 is LGHNA and CDR2 YSLEER. CDR3: CASSQEGTVGDEYNEQFF. The DNA for the CDR3 is TGCGCCAGCAGCCAAGAGGGGACTGTGGGAGACGAGTACAATGAGCAGTTCTTC.

This clonotype was counted at least ten times. CDR3 amino acids: CASSLNPTGLNEKLFF. CDR3 bases: TGTGCCAGCAGCTTAAACCCGACAGGACTAAATGAAAAACTGTTTTTT. The chain joins TRBV7-2 to TRBJ1-4; a weak D match, TRBD1 (6 bases). The CDR3 is 16 amino acids. Germline loops: CDR1 SGHTA, CDR2 FQGNSA. The ends were cut back, 2 bases at V and 5 bases at J, with 15 bases in the middle. Based on the CDR3 plus reference TRBV7-2 and TRBJ1-4, the full variable domain is GAGVSQSPSNKVTEKGKDVELRCDPISGHTALYWYRQSLGQGLEFLIYFQGNSAPDKSGLPSDRFSAERTGGSVSTLTIQRTQQEDSAVYLCASSLNPTGLNEKLFFGSGTQLSVL.

This clonotype was seen repeatedly, ten times or more. The rearrangement uses TRBV7-2 and TRBJ2-7, with 10 positions matching TRBD1. From germline, CDR1 is SGHTA and CDR2 FQGNSA. The length of the CDR3 is 14 residues. The junction had 7 bases not matched to a gene; V was cut back by 5 bases and J by 6 bases. Here the CDR3 DNA reads TGTGCCAGCAGCCTCAGACAGGGGGCGGTCGAGCAGTACTTC. Its translation is CASSLRQGAVEQYF.

This clonotype was seen only a few times. The chain carries TRBV3-1 and TRBJ1-6; no clear D. The germline V and J ends were trimmed by 1 base and 10 bases, with 11 bases remaining between them. The CDR3 length is 14 residues. CDR1 and CDR2 (germline): LGHDT, YNNKEL (reference sequence). The CDR3 reads CASSQVDVRSPLHF. CDR3 nucleotide sequence: TGTGCCAGCAGCCAAGTGGACGTGCGGTCACCCCTCCACTTT.

In this sample, this clonotype turned up many times. The J gene is TRBJ2-7, the V gene TRBV30; 8 positions match TRBD2. CDR1 and CDR2 from the germline V gene are GTSNPN and SVGIG (reference sequence). The trim removed 0 bases at V and 4 bases at J, leaving 5 bases unmatched. The CDR3 runs to 14 residues. The CDR3 loop reads CAWSVDSGTYEQYF. In DNA form, the CDR3 reads TGTGCCTGGAGTGTGGATAGCGGGACGTACGAGCAGTACTTC. The whole variable domain, remainder taken from reference TRBV30 and TRBJ2-7, is SQTIHQWPATLVQPVGSPLSLECTVEGTSNPNLYWYRQAAGRGLQLLFYSVGIGQISSEVPQNLSASRPQDRQFILSSKKLLLSDSGFYLCAWSVDSGTYEQYFGPGTRLTVT.

This clonotype was seen ten or more times. The chain carries TRBV28 and TRBJ2-4; D perhaps matches TRBD1 (5 bases). CDR3 length: 15 residues. Trimming took 3 bases from V and 0 from J, leaving 9 bases between them. Germline V CDR1 and CDR2: MDHEN, SYDVKM. The CDR3 DNA sequence: TGTGCCAGCAGTTTGACAGTACGAGCCAAAAACATTCAGTACTTC. Translating it yields CASSLTVRAKNIQYF.

In this sample, this clonotype turned up many times. The chain carries TRBV6-5 and TRBJ1-2; TRBD1 is a possible D gene (6 bases). Trimming took off 2 bases at V and 3 bases at J, with 10 bases between the two ends. This CDR3 contains 14 residues. Germline V gives CDR1 MNHEY, CDR2 SVGAGI. CDR3 sequence reads: CASSYMGGHYGYTF. The CDR3 DNA is TGTGCCAGCAGTTACATGGGGGGCCACTATGGCTACACCTTC.

This clonotype was counted many times. The chain combines TRBV7-9 with TRBJ2-3; tentatively, D is TRBD1 (5 bases). CDR1 and CDR2 from the germline V gene are SEHNR and FQNEAQ (reference sequence). The CDR3 contains 15 residues. Trimming left V 4 bases short and J 2 bases short, with 13 bases between. The CDR3 spells CASSSQAFYTDTQYF. The CDR3 DNA sequence: TGTGCCAGCAGCTCACAGGCCTTCTACACAGATACGCAGTATTTT.

This clonotype was picked up many times. The V call is TRBV27, the J call TRBJ2-7; D remains unclear. Germline V lookup: CDR1 MNHEY, CDR2 SMNVEV (reference sequence). V gave up 5 bases and J gave up 0 bases, with 14 bases separating them. CDR3 length equals 15 residues. CDR3: CASSPDRRSSYEQYF. Written as DNA, the CDR3 is TGTGCCAGCAGTCCCGATAGGCGGAGCTCCTACGAGCAGTACTTC.

The sample holds a few counts of this clonotype. In DNA, the CDR3 is TGTGCCAGCGACGCTGGAGGCTGGGAGACCCAGTACTTC. It codes for CASDAGGWETQYF. V gene TRBV7-6 combines with J gene TRBJ2-5; D might be TRBD2 (5 bases). The germline gives CDR1 SGHVS, CDR2 FNYEAQ. The CDR3 spans 13 residues. With 8 bases removed from V and 5 bases from J, the gap between germline ends came to 15 bases.

In its sample, this clonotype was seen many times. The genes are TRBV12-3 or TRBV12-4 and TRBJ2-3; 9 bases line up with TRBD2. V lost 6 bases, J lost 8 bases, and 12 bases stayed unmatched. The CDR3 has 15 amino acids. CDR3 nucleotides: TGTGCCAGCAGCCCCGGGACTAGCTTGGTCGGTACGCAGTATTTT. Amino acids: CASSPGTSLVGTQYF.

This clonotype was recorded many times. This chain links TRBV4-3 with TRBJ2-1; TRBD1 agrees at 12 bases. This CDR3 has 17 amino acids. Per the germline V gene, CDR1 is LGHNA and CDR2 is YSLEER. J lost 7 bases, V lost 3 bases, and 10 bases had no gene match. The CDR3 here is CASSQGTGGLQENEQFF. The CDR3 region has the DNA TGCGCCAGCAGCCAGGGGACAGGGGGCCTGCAAGAAAATGAGCAGTTCTTC.

This clonotype appeared many times. DNA for the CDR3: TGTGCCAGCAGTTTACAGGGAGGTGGTGGAAACACCATATATTTT. Its protein is CASSLQGGGGNTIYF. The rearrangement uses TRBV12-3 or TRBV12-4 and TRBJ1-3; D may be TRBD1 (5 bases). Trimming took off 2 bases at V and 3 bases at J, with 11 bases between the two ends. This CDR3 has 15 residues.

In this sample, this clonotype turned up a few times. V usage is TRBV12-3 or TRBV12-4 and J usage is TRBJ1-2; TRBD1 matches 8 bases. CDR3 length equals 14 residues. V lost 2 bases and J lost 3; bases outside the gene matches: 2. CDR3 nucleotide sequence: TGTGCCAGCAGTTTACAGGGACAGGACTATGGCTACACCTTC. The encoded protein is CASSLQGQDYGYTF.

This clonotype was picked up many times. CDR3 protein: CSARSQGETQYF. The CDR3 bases are TGCAGTGCTAGAAGCCAGGGAGAGACCCAGTACTTC. The chain joins TRBV20-1 to TRBJ2-5; TRBD1 is a possible D gene (5 bases). CDR1 and CDR2 (germline): DFQATT, SNEGSKA (reference sequence). The length of the CDR3 is 12 residues. Trimming took off 2 bases at V and 4 bases at J, with 8 bases between the two ends.

This clonotype has at least ten counts. The rearrangement joins TRBV7-2 to TRBJ2-1; possible D gene TRBD2, 6 bases. CDR3 size: 11 residues. The V end was cut by 6 bases, the J end by 6 bases, with 6 bases between. Germline V gene data show CDR1 as SGHTA and CDR2 as FQGNSA. The CDR3 loop reads CASRLANEQFF. The CDR3 DNA sequence: TGTGCCAGCAGACTAGCCAATGAGCAGTTCTTC.

The rearrangement uses TRBV6-5 and TRBJ2-1, with D tentatively TRBD1 or TRBD2 (5 bases each). The germline V gene has CDR1 MNHEY and CDR2 SVGAGI. Trimming shortened V by 0 bases and J by 3 bases, and 9 bases separated the two germline ends. The CDR3 totals 15 residues. The CDR3 nucleotides are TGTGCCAGCAGTTACTCTCGGGGCCTCTACAATGAGCAGTTCTTC. This codes for CASSYSRGLYNEQFF.

This clonotype was counted many times. This rearrangement joins TRBV19 to TRBJ1-5; 8 bases match TRBD1. V dropped 8 bases and J dropped 0; count of bases not matched to a gene: 6. This CDR3 has 15 amino acids. CDR1 and CDR2 (germline): LNHDA, SQIVND (reference sequence). The CDR3, as DNA: TGTGCCAGTCGAGACAGGGGCTATAGCAATCAGCCCCAGCATTTT. Translation gives CASRDRGYSNQPQHF.

The chain carries TRBV7-9 and TRBJ1-6, with a possible D match to TRBD1 (6 bases). The V end lost 1 base, the J end lost 14 bases, and 15 bases lay between the germline ends. CDR3 length: 14 residues. Germline CDR1 is SEHNR and CDR2 is FQNEAQ (reference sequence). The CDR3 reads CASSLDVGGDALHF. The CDR3 bases are TGTGCCAGCAGCTTAGATGTCGGGGGCGATGCCCTCCACTTT.

This clonotype was found many times. J is TRBJ1-4 and V is TRBV20-1, with D unclear. Germline CDR1 and CDR2: DFQATT and SNEGSKA (reference sequence). V lost 6 bases to trimming and J lost 4 bases, with 15 bases between them. The CDR3 sequence is 14 residues long. The CDR3 sequence: CSAKWRGYNEKLFF. Here the CDR3 DNA reads TGCAGTGCAAAGTGGCGGGGTTATAATGAAAAACTGTTTTTT.